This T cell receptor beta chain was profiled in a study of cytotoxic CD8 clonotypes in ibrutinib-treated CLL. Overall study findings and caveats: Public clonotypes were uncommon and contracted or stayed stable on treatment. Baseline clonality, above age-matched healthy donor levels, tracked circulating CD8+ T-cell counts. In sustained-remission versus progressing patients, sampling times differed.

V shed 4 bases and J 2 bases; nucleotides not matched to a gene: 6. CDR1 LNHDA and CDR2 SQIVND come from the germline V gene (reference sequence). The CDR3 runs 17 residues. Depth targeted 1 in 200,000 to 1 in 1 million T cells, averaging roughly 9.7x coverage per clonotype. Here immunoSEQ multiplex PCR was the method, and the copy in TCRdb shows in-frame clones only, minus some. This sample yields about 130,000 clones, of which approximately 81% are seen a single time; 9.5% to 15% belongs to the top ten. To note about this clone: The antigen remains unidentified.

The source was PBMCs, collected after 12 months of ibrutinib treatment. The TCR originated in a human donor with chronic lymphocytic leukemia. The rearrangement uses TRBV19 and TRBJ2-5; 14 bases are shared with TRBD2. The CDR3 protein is CASSKGTSGGPQETQYF. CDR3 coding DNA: TGTGCCAGTAGTAAAGGGACTAGCGGGGGTCCACAAGAGACCCAGTACTTC.